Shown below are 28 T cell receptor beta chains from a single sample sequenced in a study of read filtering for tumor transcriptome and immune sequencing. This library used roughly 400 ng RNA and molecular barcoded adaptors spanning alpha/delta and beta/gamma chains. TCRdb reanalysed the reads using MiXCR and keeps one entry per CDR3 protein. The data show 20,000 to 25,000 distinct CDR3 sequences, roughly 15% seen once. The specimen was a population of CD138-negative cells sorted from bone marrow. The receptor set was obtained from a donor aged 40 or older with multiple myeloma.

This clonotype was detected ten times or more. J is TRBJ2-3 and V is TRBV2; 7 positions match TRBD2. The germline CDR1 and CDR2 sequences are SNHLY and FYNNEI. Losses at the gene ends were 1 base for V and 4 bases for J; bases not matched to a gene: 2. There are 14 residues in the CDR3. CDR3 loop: CASSEDAGADTQYF. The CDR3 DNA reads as TGTGCCAGCAGTGAAGATGCGGGGGCAGATACGCAGTATTTT.

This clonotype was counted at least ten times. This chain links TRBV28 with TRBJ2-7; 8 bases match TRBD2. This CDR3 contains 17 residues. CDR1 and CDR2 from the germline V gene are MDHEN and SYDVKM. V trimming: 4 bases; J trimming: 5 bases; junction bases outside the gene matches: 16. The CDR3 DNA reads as TGTGCCAGCAGTTCACCCCGGGAGCGGGGGCGGCTCGACGAGCAGTACTTC. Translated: CASSSPRERGRLDEQYF.

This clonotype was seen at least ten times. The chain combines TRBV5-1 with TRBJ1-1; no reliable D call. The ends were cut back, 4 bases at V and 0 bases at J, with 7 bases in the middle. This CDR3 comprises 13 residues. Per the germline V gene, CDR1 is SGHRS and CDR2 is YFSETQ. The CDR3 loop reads CASSKGLNTEAFF. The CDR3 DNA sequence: TGCGCCAGCAGCAAGGGATTGAACACTGAAGCTTTCTTT. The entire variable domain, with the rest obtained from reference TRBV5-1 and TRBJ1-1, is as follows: KAGVTQTPRYLIKTRGQQVTLSCSPISGHRSVSWYQQTPGQGLQFLFEYFSETQRNKGNFPGRFSGRQFSNSRSEMNVSTLELGDSALYLCASSKGLNTEAFFGQGTRLTVV.

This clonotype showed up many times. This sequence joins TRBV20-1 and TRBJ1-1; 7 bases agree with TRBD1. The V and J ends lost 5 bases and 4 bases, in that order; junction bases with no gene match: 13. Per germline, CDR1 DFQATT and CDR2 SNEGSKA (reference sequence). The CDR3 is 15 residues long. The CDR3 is CSAPDPGQSSTEAFF. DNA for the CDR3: TGCAGTGCTCCCGACCCGGGACAGTCAAGCACTGAAGCTTTCTTT.

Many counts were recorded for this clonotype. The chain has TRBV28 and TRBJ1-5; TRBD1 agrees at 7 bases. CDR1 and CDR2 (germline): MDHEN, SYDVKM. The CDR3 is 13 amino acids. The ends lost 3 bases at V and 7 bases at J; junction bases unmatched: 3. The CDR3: CASSFNRGQPQHF. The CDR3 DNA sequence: TGTGCCAGCAGTTTCAACAGGGGACAGCCCCAGCATTTT. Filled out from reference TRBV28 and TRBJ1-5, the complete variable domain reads DVKVTQSSRYLVKRTGEKVFLECVQDMDHENMFWYRQDPGLGLRLIYFSYDVKMKEKGDIPEGYSVSREKKERFSLILESASTNQTSMYLCASSFNRGQPQHFGDGTRLSIL.

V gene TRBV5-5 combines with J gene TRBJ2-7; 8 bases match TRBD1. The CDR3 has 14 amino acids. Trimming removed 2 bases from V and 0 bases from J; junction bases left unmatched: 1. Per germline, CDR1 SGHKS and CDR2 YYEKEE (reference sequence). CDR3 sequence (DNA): TGTGCCAGCAGCTTACAGGGGGTCTCCTACGAGCAGTACTTC. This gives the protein CASSLQGVSYEQYF.

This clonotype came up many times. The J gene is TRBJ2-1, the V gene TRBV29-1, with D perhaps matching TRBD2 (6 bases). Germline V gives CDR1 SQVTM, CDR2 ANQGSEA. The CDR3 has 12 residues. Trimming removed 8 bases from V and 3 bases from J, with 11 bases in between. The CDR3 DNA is TGCAGCTATGGGGGGAACTACAATGAGCAGTTCTTC. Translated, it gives CSYGGNYNEQFF.

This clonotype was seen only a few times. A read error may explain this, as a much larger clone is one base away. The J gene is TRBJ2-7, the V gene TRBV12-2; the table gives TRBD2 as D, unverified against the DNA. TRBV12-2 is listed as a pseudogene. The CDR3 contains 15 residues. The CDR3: CATRSGSGSSYEQYF. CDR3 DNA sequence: TGTGCAACTCGCTCGGGTAGCGGGAGCTCCTACGAGCAGTACTTC.

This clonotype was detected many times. The CDR3 sequence is CSVSGAPGYGYTF. The CDR3 DNA reads as TGCAGCGTTTCAGGGGCTCCGGGCTATGGCTACACCTTC. The rearrangement links TRBV29-1 to TRBJ1-2, with a possible D match to TRBD1 (6 bases). Per the germline V gene, CDR1 is SQVTM and CDR2 is ANQGSEA. Trimming left V 5 bases short and J 4 bases short, with 14 bases between. The CDR3 sequence is 13 residues long.

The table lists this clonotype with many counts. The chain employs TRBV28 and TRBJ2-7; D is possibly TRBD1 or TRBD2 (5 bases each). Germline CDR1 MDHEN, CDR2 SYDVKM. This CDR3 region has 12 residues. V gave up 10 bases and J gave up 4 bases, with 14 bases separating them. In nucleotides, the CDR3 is TGTGCCACCCCTCAAGGGGAGTACGAGCAGTACTTC. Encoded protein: CATPQGEYEQYF.

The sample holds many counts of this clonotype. CDR3 coding DNA: TGCAGCGTTGAAGATTGGAGGGGGAATGAGCAGTTCTTC. Amino acids: CSVEDWRGNEQFF. The chain recombines TRBV29-1 with TRBJ2-1; D may be TRBD1 or TRBD2 (6 bases each). Trimming stripped 0 bases from V and 7 bases from J, with 10 bases between. Germline V CDR1 and CDR2: SQVTM, ANQGSEA. The CDR3 spans 13 residues.

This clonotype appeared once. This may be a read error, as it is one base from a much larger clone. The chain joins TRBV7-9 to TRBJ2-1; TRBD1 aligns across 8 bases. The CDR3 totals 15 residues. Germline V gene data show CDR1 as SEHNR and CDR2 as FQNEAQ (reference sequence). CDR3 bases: TGTGCCAGCAGCGGATCAGGGGGCTTCTACAGTGAGCAGTTCTTC. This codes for CASSGSGGFYSEQFF.

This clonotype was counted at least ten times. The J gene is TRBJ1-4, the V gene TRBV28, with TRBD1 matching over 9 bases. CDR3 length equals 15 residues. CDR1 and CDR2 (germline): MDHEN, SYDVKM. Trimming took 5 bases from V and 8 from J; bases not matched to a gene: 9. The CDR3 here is CASSPLGQGAEKLFF. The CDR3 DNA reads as TGTGCCAGCAGTCCGCTGGGACAGGGTGCCGAAAAACTGTTTTTT.

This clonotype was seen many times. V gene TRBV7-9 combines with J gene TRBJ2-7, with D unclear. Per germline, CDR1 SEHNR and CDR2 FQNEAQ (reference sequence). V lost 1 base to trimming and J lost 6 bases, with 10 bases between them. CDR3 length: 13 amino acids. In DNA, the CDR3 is TGTGCCAGCAGCTTAGGGCCTGCGGTCGAGCAGTACTTC. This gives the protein CASSLGPAVEQYF.

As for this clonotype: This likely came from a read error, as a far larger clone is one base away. The CDR3 nucleotides are TGTGCCATCAGTGAATACTACAATGAGCAGTTCTTC. Amino acid sequence: CAISEYYNEQFF. The chain uses TRBV10-3 and TRBJ2-1; D is unresolved. Trimming cost V 3 bases and J 3 bases, with 3 bases left between them. The germline gives CDR1 ENHRY, CDR2 SYGVKD. The CDR3 extends over 12 amino acids.

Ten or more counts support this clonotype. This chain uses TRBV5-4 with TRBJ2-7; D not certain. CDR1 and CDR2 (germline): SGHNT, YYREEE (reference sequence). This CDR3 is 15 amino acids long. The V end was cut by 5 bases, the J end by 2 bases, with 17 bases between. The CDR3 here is CASSYALGQTYEQYF. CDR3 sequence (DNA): TGTGCCAGCAGTTATGCGCTAGGGCAAACCTACGAGCAGTACTTC.

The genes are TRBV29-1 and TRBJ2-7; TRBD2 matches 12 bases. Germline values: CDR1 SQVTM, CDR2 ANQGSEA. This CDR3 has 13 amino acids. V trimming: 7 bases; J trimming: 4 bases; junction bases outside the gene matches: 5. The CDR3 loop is CSALTSGRYEQYF. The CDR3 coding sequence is TGCAGCGCCCTGACTAGCGGGAGATACGAGCAGTACTTC.

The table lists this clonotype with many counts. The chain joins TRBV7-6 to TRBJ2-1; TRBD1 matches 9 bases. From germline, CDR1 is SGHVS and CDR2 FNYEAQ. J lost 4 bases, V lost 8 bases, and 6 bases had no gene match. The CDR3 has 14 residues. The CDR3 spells CASGGGQGYNEQFF. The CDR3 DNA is TGTGCCAGCGGGGGGGGACAGGGATACAATGAGCAGTTCTTC.

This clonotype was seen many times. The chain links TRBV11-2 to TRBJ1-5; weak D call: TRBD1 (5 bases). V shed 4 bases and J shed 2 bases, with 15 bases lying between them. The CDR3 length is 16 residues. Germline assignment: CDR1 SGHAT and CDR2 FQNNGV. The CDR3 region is CASSSIEGHRNQPQHF. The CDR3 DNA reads TGTGCCAGCAGCTCAATAGAAGGACACCGCAATCAGCCCCAGCATTTT.

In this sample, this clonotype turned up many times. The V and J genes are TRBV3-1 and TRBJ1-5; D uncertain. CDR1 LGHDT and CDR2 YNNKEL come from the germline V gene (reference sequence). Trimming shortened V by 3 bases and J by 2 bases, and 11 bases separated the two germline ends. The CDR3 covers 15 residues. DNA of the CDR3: TGTGCCAGCAGCCAGGCCCCAACTGGCAATCAGCCCCAGCATTTT. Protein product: CASSQAPTGNQPQHF.

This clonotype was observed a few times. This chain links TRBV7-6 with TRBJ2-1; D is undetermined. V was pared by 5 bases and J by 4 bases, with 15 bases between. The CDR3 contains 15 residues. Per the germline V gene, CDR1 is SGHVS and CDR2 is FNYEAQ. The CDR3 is CASSTLLRAYNEQFF. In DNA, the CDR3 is TGTGCCAGCAGCACATTACTACGAGCATACAATGAGCAGTTCTTC.

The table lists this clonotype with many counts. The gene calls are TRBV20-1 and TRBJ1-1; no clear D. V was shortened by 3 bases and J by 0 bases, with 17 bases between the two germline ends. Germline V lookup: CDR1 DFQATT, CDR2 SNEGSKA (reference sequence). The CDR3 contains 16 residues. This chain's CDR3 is CSARALEPSLNTEAFF. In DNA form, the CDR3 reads TGCAGTGCTAGGGCGCTAGAGCCGTCGTTGAACACTGAAGCTTTCTTT.

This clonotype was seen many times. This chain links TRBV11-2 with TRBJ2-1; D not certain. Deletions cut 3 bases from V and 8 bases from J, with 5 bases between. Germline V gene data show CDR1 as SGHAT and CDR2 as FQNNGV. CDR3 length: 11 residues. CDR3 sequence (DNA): TGTGCCAGCAGCTTGTATTATGAGCAGTTCTTC. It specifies CASSLYYEQFF.

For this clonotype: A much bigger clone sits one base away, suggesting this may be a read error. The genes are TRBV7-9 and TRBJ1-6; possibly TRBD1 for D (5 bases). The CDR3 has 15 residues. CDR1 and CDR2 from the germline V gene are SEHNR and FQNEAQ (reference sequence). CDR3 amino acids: CASSSRDGNNSPPHF. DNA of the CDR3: TGTGCCAGCAGCTCCCGGGACGGCAATAATTCACCCCCCCACTTT.

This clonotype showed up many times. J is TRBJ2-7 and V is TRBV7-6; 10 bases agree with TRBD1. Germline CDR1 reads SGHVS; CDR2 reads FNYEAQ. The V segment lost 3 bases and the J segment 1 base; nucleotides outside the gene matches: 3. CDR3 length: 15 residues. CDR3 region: CASSFGTGVSYEQYF. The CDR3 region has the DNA TGTGCCAGCAGCTTCGGGACAGGGGTGTCCTACGAGCAGTACTTC.

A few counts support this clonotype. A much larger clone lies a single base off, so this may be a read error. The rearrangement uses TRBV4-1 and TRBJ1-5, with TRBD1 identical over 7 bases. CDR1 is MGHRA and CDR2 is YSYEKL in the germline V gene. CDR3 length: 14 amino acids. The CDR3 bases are TGCGCCAGCAGCCGAGAGGACAGGAACCAGCCCCGGCATTTT. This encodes CASSREDRNQPRHF.

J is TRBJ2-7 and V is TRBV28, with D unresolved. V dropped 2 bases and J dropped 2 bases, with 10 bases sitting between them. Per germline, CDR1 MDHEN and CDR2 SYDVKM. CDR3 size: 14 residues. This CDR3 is CASSLVTEPYEQYF. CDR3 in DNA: TGTGCCAGCAGTTTAGTCACGGAACCCTACGAGCAGTACTTC.

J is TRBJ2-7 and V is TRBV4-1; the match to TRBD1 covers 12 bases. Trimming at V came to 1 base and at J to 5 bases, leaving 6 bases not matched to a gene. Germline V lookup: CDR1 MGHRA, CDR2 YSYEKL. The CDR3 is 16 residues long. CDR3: CASSQGVGTGGHEQYF. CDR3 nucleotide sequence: TGCGCCAGCAGCCAAGGAGTGGGGACAGGGGGCCACGAGCAGTACTTC.